Presented here are 10 T cell receptor beta chains from one specimen sequenced in a study of T cell responses to AZD1222 COVID-19 vaccine. This table comes from immunoSEQ multiplex PCR, and its TCRdb copy is limited to in-frame clones, with some not included. The sample holds roughly 150,000 clones; approximately 90% are singletons and the top ten take 1.9%. The source was peripheral blood, collected 28 days after the second AZD1222 dose. The receptors originated from an adult who received the AZD1222 COVID-19 vaccine.

The chain employs TRBV5-1 and TRBJ2-7; 7 nucleotides agree with TRBD1. Looked up from germline, CDR1 is SGHRS and CDR2 is YFSETQ. Trimming took 7 bases from V and 0 from J; bases not matched to a gene: 4. The CDR3 contains 13 residues. The CDR3, as DNA: TGCGCCAGCTCGACAGGGAGCTCCTACGAGCAGTACTTC. It yields the protein CASSTGSSYEQYF.

This chain connects TRBV18 to TRBJ1-2; D is undetermined. The CDR3 sequence is 14 residues long. Germline V gene sequence: CDR1 KGHSH, CDR2 LQKENI. Trimming shortened V by 3 bases and J by 1 base, and 9 bases separated the two germline ends. The CDR3 DNA reads as TGTGCCAGCTCACCCATCGACGGTAACTATGGCTACACCTTC. Its protein product is CASSPIDGNYGYTF.

This chain joins TRBV28 and TRBJ2-7; TRBD2 aligns across 14 bases. CDR3 size: 15 residues. J gave up 3 bases and V 5 bases, and 3 bases lay outside the gene matches. Germline V gene data show CDR1 as MDHEN and CDR2 as SYDVKM. CDR3 amino acids: CASSPGTSGSYEQYF. Written as DNA, the CDR3 is TGTGCCAGCAGTCCCGGGACTAGCGGGAGCTACGAGCAGTACTTC.

The genes are TRBV5-1 and TRBJ1-2, with D possibly TRBD1 on 5 matching bases. V gave up 0 bases and J gave up 5 bases, with 17 bases separating them. Germline lookup yields CDR1 SGHRS and CDR2 YFSETQ. This CDR3 spans 16 amino acids. CDR3 nucleotides: TGCGCCAGCAGCTTGGCAGGGACCTTATCTCCTTATGGCTACACCTTC. Translated: CASSLAGTLSPYGYTF.

The gene calls are TRBV5-1 and TRBJ1-2; TRBD1 matches at 7 bases. V shed 4 bases, J shed 0 bases, and the junction held 3 bases outside the gene matches. This CDR3 is 14 amino acids long. CDR1 SGHRS and CDR2 YFSETQ come from the germline V gene. The CDR3 here is CASSGGTANYGYTF. The DNA of the CDR3 is TGCGCCAGCAGCGGGGGGACAGCTAACTATGGCTACACCTTC.

Only a few counts were recorded for this clone. In the same sample, other DNA sequences code for this CDR3. The chain combines TRBV12-3 or TRBV12-4 with TRBJ2-7; D remains ambiguous. The CDR3 runs to 11 residues. V gave up 6 bases and J gave up 2 bases, with 5 bases separating them. The CDR3 spells CASSTTYEQYF. The CDR3, as DNA: TGTGCCAGCAGCACTACCTACGAGCAGTACTTC.

Of note for this clone: Other DNA sequences in the sample encode the same CDR3. V and J are TRBV19 and TRBJ2-6; D is unresolved. This CDR3 is built from 15 residues. The germline CDR1 and CDR2 sequences are LNHDA and SQIVND (reference sequence). V lost 3 bases and J lost 0, with 6 bases in between. Here the CDR3 DNA reads TGTGCCAGTAGTATTGGGTACTCTGGGGCCAACGTCCTGACTTTC. Translation gives CASSIGYSGANVLTF.

The V call is TRBV3-1 (or the pseudogene TRBV3-2), the J call TRBJ1-1; TRBD1 agrees at 12 bases. J gave up 5 bases and V 1 base, and 2 bases lay outside the gene matches. The CDR3 spans 15 residues. Germline V gene data show CDR1 as LGHDT and CDR2 as YNNKEL (reference sequence). Here the CDR3 DNA reads TGTGCCAGCAGCCAAGGGGACAGGGGGCGAACTGAAGCTTTCTTT. This gives the protein CASSQGDRGRTEAFF.

This chain joins TRBV6-2 or TRBV6-3 and TRBJ1-6; TRBD1 might be the D (5 bases). CDR1 is MNHEY and CDR2 is SVGEGT in the germline V gene. This CDR3 has 15 residues. Trimming took 0 bases from V and 8 from J, leaving 11 bases between them. CDR3 DNA: TGTGCCAGCAGTTACTCCGGGGCGCCCTATTCACCCCTCCACTTT. Translated, it gives CASSYSGAPYSPLHF.

V and J are TRBV27 and TRBJ2-1; TRBD2 aligns across 7 bases. Germline CDR1 and CDR2: MNHEY and SMNVEV (reference sequence). J gave up 7 bases and V 2 bases, and 5 bases lay outside the gene matches. There are 14 residues in the CDR3. CDR3 sequence (DNA): TGTGCCAGCAGTTTAGCGGGAGCTGGGAATGAGCAGTTCTTC. Its protein is CASSLAGAGNEQFF.